The 23 T cell receptor beta chains reported below all come from one sample, sequenced in a study of T cell responses to AZD1222 COVID-19 vaccine (dated by TCRdb to the early 2020s). Receptor amplification or capture employed the immunoSEQ multiplex PCR assay. TCRdb carries this immuneACCESS record with in-frame sequences only. Its versions omit some clonotypes, under half of them owing to an unresolved V gene in the studies checked, with the rest unexplained. Here the sample has more than 85,000 clones; 80% to 95% occur a single time. The ten largest clones represent almost 2.5% of the sample. Sample time point, as interpreted from the label and publication: about 28 days (+/-7) after the second vaccine dose. Sequencing used peripheral blood, obtained 28 days after the second AZD1222 dose. The origin of the receptors is an adult who received the AZD1222 COVID-19 vaccine.

The gene calls are TRBV28 and TRBJ2-1, with 10 bases identical to TRBD2. The CDR3 length is 15 residues. The junction had 7 bases not matched to a gene; V was cut back by 5 bases and J by 6 bases. CDR1 MDHEN and CDR2 SYDVKM come from the germline V gene. CDR3 bases: TGTGCCAGCAGTAGTGGTGTAGCGGGGGGCAATGAGCAGTTCTTC. This encodes CASSSGVAGGNEQFF.

The DNA of the CDR3 is TGTGCCAGTAGTGATCCTGGGGGGTATAATTCACCCCTCCACTTT. Its translation is CASSDPGGYNSPLHF. This sequence joins TRBV19 and TRBJ1-6; tentative D call: TRBD1 (5 bases). Germline V gene lookup returns CDR1 LNHDA and CDR2 SQIVND (reference sequence). Trimming left V 5 bases short and J 4 bases short, with 12 bases between. This CDR3 has 15 amino acids.

The V gene is TRBV5-5, the J gene TRBJ1-1, with D perhaps TRBD1 (6 bases). The CDR3 has 16 residues. V dropped 2 bases and J dropped 0 bases, with 14 bases sitting between them. Germline loops: CDR1 SGHKS, CDR2 YYEKEE (reference sequence). Written as DNA, the CDR3 is TGTGCCAGCAGCTTTCTGGGAGGGGGGATGAACACTGAAGCTTTCTTT. Translated: CASSFLGGGMNTEAFF.

The V and J genes are TRBV3-1 (or the pseudogene TRBV3-2) and TRBJ2-1; D is perhaps TRBD1 (6 bases). The CDR3 is 14 amino acids. V was clipped by 4 bases and J by 8 bases, with 15 bases between them. Germline V gene sequence: CDR1 LGHDT, CDR2 YNNKEL (reference sequence). The CDR3 DNA reads as TGTGCCAGCAGCCCAAGAGGGGGACGCGATGAGCAGTTCTTC. Translation: CASSPRGGRDEQFF.

The CDR3 protein is CASSLRTGQETQYF. The CDR3 nucleotides read TGCGCCAGCAGCCTCCGGACAGGGCAAGAGACCCAGTACTTC. The chain recombines TRBV5-1 with TRBJ2-5; TRBD1 matches at 8 bases. From germline, CDR1 is SGHRS and CDR2 YFSETQ. The CDR3 is made up of 14 amino acids. Losses at the gene ends were 4 bases for V and 2 bases for J; bases not matched to a gene: 4.

The chain is built from TRBV7-2 and TRBJ1-5; D gene unclear. This CDR3 has 13 amino acids. Germline V CDR1 and CDR2: SGHTA, FQGNSA. Trimming removed 4 bases from V and 4 bases from J, with 8 bases in between. The DNA for the CDR3 is TGTGCCAGCAGCTGGCGGATAAATCAGCCCCAGCATTTT. Translation: CASSWRINQPQHF.

The chain links TRBV5-1 to TRBJ2-7, with D perhaps assigned TRBD1 or TRBD2 (5 bases each). V lost 4 bases to trimming and J lost 5 bases, with 19 bases between them. CDR3 size: 15 residues. The germline gives CDR1 SGHRS, CDR2 YFSETQ. The CDR3 bases are TGCGCCAGCAGCAACCGGGACCGGGGTGGGCACGAGCAGTACTTC. This encodes CASSNRDRGGHEQYF.

The V and J genes are TRBV5-1 and TRBJ2-7, with D maybe TRBD1 (6 bases). Trimming cost V 0 bases and J 2 bases, with 9 bases left between them. Per the germline V gene, CDR1 is SGHRS and CDR2 is YFSETQ. There are 14 residues in the CDR3. CDR3 loop: CASSLGGLTYEQYF. CDR3 coding DNA: TGCGCCAGCAGCTTGGGGGGGCTTACCTACGAGCAGTACTTC.

In nucleotides, the CDR3 is TGTGCCAGCAGCCAAGGCAGGGGAGCTTTCTTT. This translates into CASSQGRGAFF. The rearrangement joins TRBV3-1 (or the pseudogene TRBV3-2) to TRBJ1-1; possibly TRBD1 for D (6 bases). Germline lookup yields CDR1 LGHDT and CDR2 YNNKEL (reference sequence). The CDR3 totals 11 residues. Trimming left V 1 base short and J 10 bases short, with 7 bases between.

The chain couples TRBV5-4 to TRBJ1-1; TRBD1 agrees at 12 bases. The CDR3 length is 16 residues. The germline CDR1 and CDR2 sequences are SGHNT and YYREEE (reference sequence). With V trimmed by 0 bases and J by 3 bases, 3 bases remained unmatched. The CDR3 DNA reads as TGTGCCAGCAGCTTGGGGGGACAGGGGGCGGACACTGAAGCTTTCTTT. Its protein is CASSLGGQGADTEAFF.

The J gene is TRBJ2-2, the V gene TRBV5-1; TRBD2 matches at 15 bases. The germline gives CDR1 SGHRS, CDR2 YFSETQ. V dropped 3 bases and J dropped 5; count of bases not matched to a gene: 5. This CDR3 is built from 17 residues. The CDR3: CASSWTSGGAGTGELFF. The DNA for the CDR3 is TGCGCCAGCAGCTGGACTAGCGGGGGGGCCGGTACCGGGGAGCTGTTTTTT.

The CDR3 spells CSVARAGDEQFF. The CDR3 region has the DNA TGCAGCGTTGCGCGAGCGGGTGATGAGCAGTTCTTC. The chain carries TRBV29-1 and TRBJ2-1; D is perhaps TRBD2 (6 bases). Per germline, CDR1 SQVTM and CDR2 ANQGSEA. The length of the CDR3 is 12 residues. V was cut by 4 bases and J by 8 bases, with 12 bases left in between.

This chain connects TRBV4-3 to TRBJ1-1, with D hard to call. V lost 3 bases, J lost 2 bases, and 13 bases lay in between. Germline values: CDR1 LGHNA, CDR2 YSLEER. The CDR3 sequence is 15 residues long. This CDR3 is CASSHFRPGNTEAFF. The CDR3 nucleotides read TGCGCCAGCAGCCACTTCAGGCCGGGAAACACTGAAGCTTTCTTT.

V gene TRBV7-9 combines with J gene TRBJ1-1; maybe TRBD1 (5 bases). V dropped 4 bases and J dropped 2 bases, with 20 bases sitting between them. This CDR3 is built from 17 residues. The germline V gene encodes CDR1 SEHNR and CDR2 FQNEAQ (reference sequence). The CDR3 protein is CASSSPFGQGRNTEAFF. The DNA of the CDR3 is TGTGCCAGCAGCTCCCCCTTCGGGCAGGGACGTAACACTGAAGCTTTCTTT.

V is TRBV27 and J is TRBJ1-6; 9 nucleotides align to TRBD1. J was trimmed by 7 bases and V by 7 bases; bases with no gene match: 8. Looked up from germline, CDR1 is MNHEY and CDR2 is SMNVEV (reference sequence). The CDR3 is 15 residues long. In nucleotides, the CDR3 is TGTGCCAGCACCCACAGGGGGCTGGGGAATTCACCCCTCCACTTT. Its translation: CASTHRGLGNSPLHF.

The CDR3 sequence is CASSPRAMKVRGELFF. CDR3 nucleotide sequence: TGTGCCAGCTCACCCCGCGCCATGAAAGTTCGGGGGGAGCTGTTTTTT. The chain employs TRBV18 and TRBJ2-2; D is unresolved. The CDR3 sequence is 16 residues long. Germline lookup yields CDR1 KGHSH and CDR2 LQKENI. V lost 3 bases to trimming and J lost 8 bases, with 19 bases between them. Combining the CDR3 with reference TRBV18 and TRBJ2-2 gives the whole variable domain NAGVMQNPRHLVRRRGQEARLRCSPMKGHSHVYWYRQLPEEGLKFMVYLQKENIIDESGMPKERFSAEFPKEGPSILRIQQVVRGDSAAYFCASSPRAMKVRGELFFGEGSRLTVL.

The chain employs TRBV2 and TRBJ2-7; TRBD2 aligns across 11 bases. Germline CDR1 reads SNHLY; CDR2 reads FYNNEI. The CDR3 sequence is 16 residues long. V shed 4 bases, J shed 5 bases, and the junction held 10 bases outside the gene matches. CDR3 residues: CASSGSSGGTIHEQYF. Here the CDR3 DNA reads TGTGCCAGCAGTGGGTCTAGCGGGGGGACTATCCACGAGCAGTACTTC.

The chain recombines TRBV6-5 with TRBJ1-4; a possible D gene is TRBD1 (5 bases). This CDR3 comprises 14 residues. Looked up from germline, CDR1 is MNHEY and CDR2 is SVGAGI. Trimming pared 10 bases from V and 10 bases from J, leaving 22 bases between. The CDR3 loop reads CATNARGPRGKLFF. In DNA form, the CDR3 reads TGTGCCACCAACGCTAGGGGACCCCGGGGAAAACTGTTTTTT.

The V gene is TRBV6-5, the J gene TRBJ2-5; TRBD2 aligns across 8 bases. This CDR3 is built from 14 residues. The V gene end was trimmed by 2 bases and the J gene end by 4 bases; junction bases not matched to a gene: 3. From germline, CDR1 is MNHEY and CDR2 SVGAGI. The CDR3 DNA sequence: TGTGCCAGCAGTTACGGACTAGCTGCAGAGACCCAGTACTTC. It codes for CASSYGLAAETQYF.

The J gene is TRBJ2-5, the V gene TRBV2; D not certain. Germline V gene data show CDR1 as SNHLY and CDR2 as FYNNEI. With 5 bases removed from V and 1 base from J, the gap between germline ends came to 8 bases. The CDR3 contains 13 residues. Written as DNA, the CDR3 is TGTGCCAGCAGTTGGACGATCCAAGAGACCCAGTACTTC. As protein: CASSWTIQETQYF.

V gene TRBV6-4 combines with J gene TRBJ2-5, with 7 positions matching TRBD2. This CDR3 is 14 amino acids long. V was pared by 6 bases and J by 5 bases, with 9 bases of the junction left unmatched. Germline CDR1 and CDR2: MRHNA and SNTAGT. This CDR3 reads CASSPSGDGETQYF. The CDR3 nucleotides read TGTGCCAGCAGCCCCAGCGGGGATGGGGAGACCCAGTACTTC.

The chain links TRBV4-2 to TRBJ2-3, with TRBD1 matching 10 bases. The ends lost 1 base at V and 8 bases at J; junction bases unmatched: 9. The CDR3 is 16 amino acids. Per germline, CDR1 LGHNA and CDR2 YNFKEQ. Written as DNA, the CDR3 is TGTGCCAGCAGCCAAGGGACAGGGGGTGGGGAAGGTACGCAGTATTTT. This encodes CASSQGTGGGEGTQYF.

The chain employs TRBV4-1 and TRBJ2-1; tentatively, D is TRBD1 (5 bases). The ends were cut back, 0 bases at V and 7 bases at J, with 13 bases in the middle. The CDR3 length is 15 residues. Germline CDR1 and CDR2: MGHRA and YSYEKL. CDR3 amino acids: CASSQDPPGFNEQFF. The CDR3 DNA reads as TGCGCCAGCAGCCAAGACCCGCCAGGGTTTAATGAGCAGTTCTTC.